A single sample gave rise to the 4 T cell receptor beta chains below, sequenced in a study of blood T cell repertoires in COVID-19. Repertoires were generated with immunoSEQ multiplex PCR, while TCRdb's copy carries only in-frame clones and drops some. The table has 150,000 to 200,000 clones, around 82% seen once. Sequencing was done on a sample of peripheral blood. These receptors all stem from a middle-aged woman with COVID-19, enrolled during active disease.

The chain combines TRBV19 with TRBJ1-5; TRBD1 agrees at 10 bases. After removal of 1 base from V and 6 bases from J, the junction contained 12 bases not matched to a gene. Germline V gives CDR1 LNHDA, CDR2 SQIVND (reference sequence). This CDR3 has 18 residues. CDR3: CASSIVQGTGDLGQPQHF. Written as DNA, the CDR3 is TGTGCCAGTAGTATAGTTCAGGGGACAGGGGATTTGGGTCAGCCCCAGCATTTT.

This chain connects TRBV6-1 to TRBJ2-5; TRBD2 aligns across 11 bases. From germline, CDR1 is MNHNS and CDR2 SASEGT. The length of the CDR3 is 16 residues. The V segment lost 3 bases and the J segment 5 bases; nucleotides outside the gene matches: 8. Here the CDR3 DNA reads TGTGCCAGCAGTGAGGGGGCTAGCGGGGGGACGGAGACCCAGTACTTC. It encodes CASSEGASGGTETQYF.

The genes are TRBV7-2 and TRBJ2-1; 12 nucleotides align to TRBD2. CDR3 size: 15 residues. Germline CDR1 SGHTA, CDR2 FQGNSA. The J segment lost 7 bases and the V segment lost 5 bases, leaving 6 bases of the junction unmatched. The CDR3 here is CASSALAGGRNEQFF. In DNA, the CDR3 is TGTGCCAGCAGCGCACTAGCGGGGGGCCGAAATGAGCAGTTCTTC. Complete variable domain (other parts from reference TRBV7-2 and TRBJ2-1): GAGVSQSPSNKVTEKGKDVELRCDPISGHTALYWYRQSLGQGLEFLIYFQGNSAPDKSGLPSDRFSAERTGGSVSTLTIQRTQQEDSAVYLCASSALAGGRNEQFFGPGTRLTVL.

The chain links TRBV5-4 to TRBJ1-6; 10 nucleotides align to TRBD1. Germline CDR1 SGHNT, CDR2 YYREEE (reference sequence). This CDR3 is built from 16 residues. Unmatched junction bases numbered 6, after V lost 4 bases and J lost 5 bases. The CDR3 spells CASSIGTGVNNSPLHF. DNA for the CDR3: TGTGCCAGCAGCATAGGGACAGGGGTAAATAATTCACCCCTCCACTTT.